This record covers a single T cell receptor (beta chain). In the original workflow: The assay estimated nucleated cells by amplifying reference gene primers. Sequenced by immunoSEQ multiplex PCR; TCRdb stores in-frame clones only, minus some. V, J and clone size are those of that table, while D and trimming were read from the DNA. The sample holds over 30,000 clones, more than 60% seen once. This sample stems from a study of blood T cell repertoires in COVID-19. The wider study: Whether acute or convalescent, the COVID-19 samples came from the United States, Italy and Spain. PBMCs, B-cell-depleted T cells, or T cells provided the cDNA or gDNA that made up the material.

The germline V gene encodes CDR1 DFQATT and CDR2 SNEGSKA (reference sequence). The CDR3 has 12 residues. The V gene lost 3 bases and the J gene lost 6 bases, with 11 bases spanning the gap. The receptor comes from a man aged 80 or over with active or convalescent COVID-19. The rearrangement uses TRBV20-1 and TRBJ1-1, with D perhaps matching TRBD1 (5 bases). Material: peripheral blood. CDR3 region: CSASAGFPEAFF. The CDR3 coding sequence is TGCAGTGCTAGTGCAGGGTTTCCTGAAGCTTTCTTT.